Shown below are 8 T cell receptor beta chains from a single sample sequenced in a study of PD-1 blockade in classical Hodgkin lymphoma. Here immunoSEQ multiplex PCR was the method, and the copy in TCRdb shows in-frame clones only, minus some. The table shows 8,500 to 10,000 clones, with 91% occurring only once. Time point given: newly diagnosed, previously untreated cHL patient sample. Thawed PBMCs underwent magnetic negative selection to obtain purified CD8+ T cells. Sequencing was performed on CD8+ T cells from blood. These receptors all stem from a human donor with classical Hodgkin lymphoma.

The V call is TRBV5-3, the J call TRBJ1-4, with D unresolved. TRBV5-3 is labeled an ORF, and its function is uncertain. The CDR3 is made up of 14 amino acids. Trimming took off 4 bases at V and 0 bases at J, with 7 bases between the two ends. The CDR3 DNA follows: TGTGCCAGAAGCCCCGTTGCAACTAATGAAAAACTGTTTTTT. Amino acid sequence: CARSPVATNEKLFF.

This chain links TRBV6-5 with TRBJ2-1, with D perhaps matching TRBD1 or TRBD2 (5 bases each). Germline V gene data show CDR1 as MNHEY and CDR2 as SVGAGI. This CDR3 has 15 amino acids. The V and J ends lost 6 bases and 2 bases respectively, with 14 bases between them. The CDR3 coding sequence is TGTGCCAGCAGCCCCTGGGACCGAACCTACAATGAGCAGTTCTTC. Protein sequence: CASSPWDRTYNEQFF.

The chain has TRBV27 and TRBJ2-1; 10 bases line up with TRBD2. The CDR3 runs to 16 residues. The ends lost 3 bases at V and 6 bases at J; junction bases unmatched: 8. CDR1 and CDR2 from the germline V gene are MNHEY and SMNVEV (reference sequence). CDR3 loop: CASSFSTSGFFNEQFF. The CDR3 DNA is TGTGCCAGCAGTTTTTCGACTAGCGGGTTTTTCAATGAGCAGTTCTTC.

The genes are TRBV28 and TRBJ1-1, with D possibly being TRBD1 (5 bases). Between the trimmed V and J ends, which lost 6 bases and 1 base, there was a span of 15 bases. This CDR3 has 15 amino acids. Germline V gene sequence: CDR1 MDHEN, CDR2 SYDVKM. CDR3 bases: TGTGCCAGCAGGATCCTCAGGGAGCGGAACACTGAAGCTTTCTTT. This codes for CASRILRERNTEAFF.

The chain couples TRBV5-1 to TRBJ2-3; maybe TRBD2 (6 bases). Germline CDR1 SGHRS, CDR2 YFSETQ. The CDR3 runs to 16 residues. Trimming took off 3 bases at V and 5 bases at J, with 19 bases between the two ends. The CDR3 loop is CASSSRSGGSLDTQYF. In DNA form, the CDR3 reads TGCGCCAGCAGCTCCCGAAGTGGAGGGAGCTTAGATACGCAGTATTTT. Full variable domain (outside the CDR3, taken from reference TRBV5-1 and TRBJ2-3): KAGVTQTPRYLIKTRGQQVTLSCSPISGHRSVSWYQQTPGQGLQFLFEYFSETQRNKGNFPGRFSGRQFSNSRSEMNVSTLELGDSALYLCASSSRSGGSLDTQYFGPGTRLTVL.

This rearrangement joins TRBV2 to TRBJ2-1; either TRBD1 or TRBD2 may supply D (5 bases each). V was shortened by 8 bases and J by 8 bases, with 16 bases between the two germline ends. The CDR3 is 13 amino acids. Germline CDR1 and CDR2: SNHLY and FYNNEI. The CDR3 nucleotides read TGTGCCAGCCCGGGGCCCAAGGTCCATGAGCAGTTCTTC. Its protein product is CASPGPKVHEQFF.

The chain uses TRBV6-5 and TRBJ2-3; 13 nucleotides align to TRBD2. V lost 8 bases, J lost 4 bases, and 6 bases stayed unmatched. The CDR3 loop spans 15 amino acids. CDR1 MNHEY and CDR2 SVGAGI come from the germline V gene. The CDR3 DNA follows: TGTGCCAGCGGGGTGGGACTAGCGGGACCAGATACGCAGTATTTT. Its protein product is CASGVGLAGPDTQYF.

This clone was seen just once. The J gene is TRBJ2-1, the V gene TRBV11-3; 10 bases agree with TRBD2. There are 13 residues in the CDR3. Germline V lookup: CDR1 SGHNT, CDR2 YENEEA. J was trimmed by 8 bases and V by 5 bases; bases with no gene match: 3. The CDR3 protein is CASSASGSYEQFF. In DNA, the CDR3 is TGTGCCAGCAGCGCTAGCGGGAGTTATGAGCAGTTCTTC.